This T cell receptor beta chain is from a study of cytomegalovirus exposure and HLA in healthy donors. Study conclusions and caveats: According to reports, the classifier identified cytomegalovirus status with high specificity and sensitivity. TCR beta chains numbering more than 150 were designated cytomegalovirus-associated.

A 120-subject validation cohort, separate from the approximately 720-subject first cohort, supplied the donors. Profiling relied on immunoSEQ multiplex PCR, and the TCRdb table lists in-frame clones only, not all of them. The table shows about 200,000 clones, with roughly 82% occurring only once. A note on this clone: Its specificity is unknown.

This receptor was taken from a woman between 25 and 40 years old in good health and CMV-seropositive. The source material was PBMCs.

The CDR3 DNA is TGCGCCAGCAGCTTGGGCAAACATGCGAACACCGGGGAGCTGTTTTTT. It specifies CASSLGKHANTGELFF. The rearrangement uses TRBV5-1 and TRBJ2-2; no definite D call. The CDR3 length is 16 residues. Germline V lookup: CDR1 SGHRS, CDR2 YFSETQ. V lost 0 bases and J 0 bases, leaving 9 bases between the germline ends.